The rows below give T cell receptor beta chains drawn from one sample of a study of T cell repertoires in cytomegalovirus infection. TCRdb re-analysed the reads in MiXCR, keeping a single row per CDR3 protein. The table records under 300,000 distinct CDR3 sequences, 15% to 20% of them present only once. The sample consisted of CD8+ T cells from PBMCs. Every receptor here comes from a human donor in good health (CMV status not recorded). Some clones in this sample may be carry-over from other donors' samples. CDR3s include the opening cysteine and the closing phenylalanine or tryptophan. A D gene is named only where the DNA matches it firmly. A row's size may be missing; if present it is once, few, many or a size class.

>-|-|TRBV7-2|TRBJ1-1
TGTGCCAGCAGCTTCCGGACACCGAACACTGAAGCTTTCTTT
CASSFRTPNTEAFF
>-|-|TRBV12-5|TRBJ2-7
TGTGCTAGTGGTTGGCGACAGGGACTCTCCTACGAGCAGTACTTC
CASGWRQGLSYEQYF
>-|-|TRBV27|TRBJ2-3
TGTGCCAGCAGCATTGGACGACGAACAGATACGCAGTATTTT
CASSIGRRTDTQYF
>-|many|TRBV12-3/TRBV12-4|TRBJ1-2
TGTGCCAGCAGTTTTTCTACAGGGTATAATGGCTACACCTTC
CASSFSTGYNGYTF
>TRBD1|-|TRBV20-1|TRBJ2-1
TGCAGTGCTTTCTCCCGGGACAGGCCCTACAATGAGCAGTTCTTC
CSAFSRDRPYNEQFF
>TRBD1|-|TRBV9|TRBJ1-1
TGTGCCAGCAGCGCCGGGACAGGGGTTGGGACTGAAGCTTTCTTT
CASSAGTGVGTEAFF
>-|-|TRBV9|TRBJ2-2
TGTGCCAGCAGCCCAGGTTTCCCCGGGGAGCTGTTTTTT
CASSPGFPGELFF
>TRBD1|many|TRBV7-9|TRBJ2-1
TGTGCCAGCAGCCCACAGGGGGATAATGAGCAGTTCTTC
CASSPQGDNEQFF
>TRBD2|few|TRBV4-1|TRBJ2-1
TGCGCCAGCAGCCAAGCCTACCGGGAACGAGCGGGGGCCAGATACGATGAGCAGTTCTTC
CASSQAYRERAGARYDEQFF
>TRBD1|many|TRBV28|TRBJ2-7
TGTGCCAGCAGTTCACCGGGACAGGGGTACGAGCAGTACTTC
CASSSPGQGYEQYF
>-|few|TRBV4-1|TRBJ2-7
TGCGCCAGCAGCCTCGCGGGTGCTTCGGAGTGGGAGCAGTACTTC
CASSLAGASEWEQYF
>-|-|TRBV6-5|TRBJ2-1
TGTGCCAGCAGTTACTCGCACAGGGTAGACTCCAATGAGCAGTTCTTC
CASSYSHRVDSNEQFF
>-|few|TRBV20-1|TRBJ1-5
TGCAGTGCTAGTGCTGATAGCAATCAGCCCCAGCATTTT
CSASADSNQPQHF
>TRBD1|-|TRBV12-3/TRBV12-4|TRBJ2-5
TGTGCCAGCAGTTCGACGACAGGGCCTCAAGAGACCCAGTACTTC
CASSSTTGPQETQYF